The clone carrying this T cell receptor (beta chain) was recorded a few times. The antigen remains unidentified. The CDR3 loop spans 14 amino acids. The trim removed 3 bases at V and 6 bases at J, leaving 9 bases unmatched. Germline V CDR1 and CDR2: DFQATT, SNEGSKA (reference sequence). This sample is part of a study of response to subunit inactivated influenza vaccine. Overall study results and limits: Few additional T cells are recruited per seasonal influenza vaccination, authors suggested.

Using its own MiXCR run on the RT-PCR reads, TCRdb lists one record per CDR3 protein. The sample lists 450,000 to 600,000 distinct CDR3 sequences, 16% occurring once. The TCR comes from a man aged 50 to 69 who received an inactivated influenza vaccine. The chain uses TRBV20-1 and TRBJ2-7; 9 bases agree with TRBD1. The source was CD4+ T cells sorted from PBMCs, collected around 25 months after vaccination. CDR3 sequence: CSARGGQGLREQYF. The DNA for the CDR3 is TGCAGTGCTAGGGGGGGACAGGGATTGCGCGAGCAGTACTTC.